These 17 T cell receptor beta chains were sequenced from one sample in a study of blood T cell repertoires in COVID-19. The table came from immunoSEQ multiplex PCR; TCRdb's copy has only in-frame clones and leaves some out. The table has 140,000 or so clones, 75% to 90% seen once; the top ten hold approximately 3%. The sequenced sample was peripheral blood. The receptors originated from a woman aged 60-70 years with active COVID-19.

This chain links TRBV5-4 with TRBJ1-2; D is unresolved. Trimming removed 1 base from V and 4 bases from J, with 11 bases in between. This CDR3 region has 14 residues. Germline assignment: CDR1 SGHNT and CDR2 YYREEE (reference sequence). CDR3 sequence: CASSLRLVSYGYTF. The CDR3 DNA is TGTGCCAGCAGCTTGCGGCTAGTCAGCTATGGCTACACCTTC.

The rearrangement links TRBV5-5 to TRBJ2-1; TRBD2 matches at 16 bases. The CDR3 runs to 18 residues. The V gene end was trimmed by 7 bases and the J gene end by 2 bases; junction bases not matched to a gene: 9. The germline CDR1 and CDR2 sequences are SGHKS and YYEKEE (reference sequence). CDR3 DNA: TGTGCCAGCTGCGAGGGACTAGCGGGAGGGCCCACCTACAATGAGCAGTTCTTC. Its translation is CASCEGLAGGPTYNEQFF. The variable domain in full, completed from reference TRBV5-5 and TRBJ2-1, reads DAGVTQSPTHLIKTRGQQVTLRCSPISGHKSVSWYQQVLGQGPQFIFQYYEKEERGRGNFPDRFSARQFPNYSSELNVNALLLGDSALYLCASCEGLAGGPTYNEQFFGPGTRLTVL.

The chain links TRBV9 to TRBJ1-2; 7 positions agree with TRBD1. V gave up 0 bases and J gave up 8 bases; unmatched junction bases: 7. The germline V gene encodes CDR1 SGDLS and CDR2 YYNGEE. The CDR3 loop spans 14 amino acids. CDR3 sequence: CASSVGVGGAGYTF. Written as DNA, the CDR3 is TGTGCCAGCAGCGTAGGGGTAGGGGGCGCGGGCTACACCTTC. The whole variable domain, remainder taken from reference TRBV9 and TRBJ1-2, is DSGVTQTPKHLITATGQRVTLRCSPRSGDLSVYWYQQSLDQGLQFLIQYYNGEERAKGNILERFSAQQFPDLHSELNLSSLELGDSALYFCASSVGVGGAGYTFGSGTRLTVV.

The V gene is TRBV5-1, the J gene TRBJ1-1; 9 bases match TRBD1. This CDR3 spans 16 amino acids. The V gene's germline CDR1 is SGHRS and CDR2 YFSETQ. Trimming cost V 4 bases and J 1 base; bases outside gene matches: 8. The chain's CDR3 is CASSARDREGNTEAFF. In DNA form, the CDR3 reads TGCGCCAGCAGCGCCCGGGACAGGGAGGGGAACACTGAAGCTTTCTTT. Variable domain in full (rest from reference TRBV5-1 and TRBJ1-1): KAGVTQTPRYLIKTRGQQVTLSCSPISGHRSVSWYQQTPGQGLQFLFEYFSETQRNKGNFPGRFSGRQFSNSRSEMNVSTLELGDSALYLCASSARDREGNTEAFFGQGTRLTVV.

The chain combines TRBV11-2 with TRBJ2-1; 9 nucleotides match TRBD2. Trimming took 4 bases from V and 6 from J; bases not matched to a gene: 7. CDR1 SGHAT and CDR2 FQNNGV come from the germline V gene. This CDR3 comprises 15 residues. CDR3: CASSSSGTSPNEQFF. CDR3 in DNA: TGTGCCAGCAGCTCGTCCGGGACTAGCCCCAATGAGCAGTTCTTC.

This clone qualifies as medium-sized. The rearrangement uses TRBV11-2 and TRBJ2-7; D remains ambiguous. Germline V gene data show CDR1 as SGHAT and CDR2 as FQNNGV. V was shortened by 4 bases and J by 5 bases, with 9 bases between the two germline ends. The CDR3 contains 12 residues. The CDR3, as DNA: TGTGCCAGCAGCTACCTAAGCAACGAGCAGTACTTC. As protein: CASSYLSNEQYF.

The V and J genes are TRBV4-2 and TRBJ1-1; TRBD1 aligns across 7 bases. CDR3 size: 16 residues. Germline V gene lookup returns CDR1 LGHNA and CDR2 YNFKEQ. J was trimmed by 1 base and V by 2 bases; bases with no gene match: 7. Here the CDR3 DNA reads TGTGCCAGCAGCCAATCAGTCAACAGGGGGAACACTGAAGCTTTCTTT. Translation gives CASSQSVNRGNTEAFF.

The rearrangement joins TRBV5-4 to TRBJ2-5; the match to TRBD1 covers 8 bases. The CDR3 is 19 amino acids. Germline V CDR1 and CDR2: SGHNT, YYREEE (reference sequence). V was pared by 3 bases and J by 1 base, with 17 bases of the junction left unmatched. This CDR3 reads CASSSDRGELRSPQETQYF. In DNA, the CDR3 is TGTGCCAGCAGCTCAGACAGGGGCGAGTTACGGAGCCCCCAAGAGACCCAGTACTTC. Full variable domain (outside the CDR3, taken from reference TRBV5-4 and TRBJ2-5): ETGVTQSPTHLIKTRGQQVTLRCSSQSGHNTVSWYQQALGQGPQFIFQYYREEENGRGNFPPRFSGLQFPNYSSELNVNALELDDSALYLCASSSDRGELRSPQETQYFGPGTRLLVL.

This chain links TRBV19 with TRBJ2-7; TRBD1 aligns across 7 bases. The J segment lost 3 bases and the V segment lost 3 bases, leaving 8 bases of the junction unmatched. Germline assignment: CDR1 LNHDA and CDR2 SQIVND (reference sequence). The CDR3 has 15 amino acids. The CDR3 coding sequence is TGTGCCAGTAGTATCAGGGGGACCGGACACTACGAGCAGTACTTC. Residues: CASSIRGTGHYEQYF.

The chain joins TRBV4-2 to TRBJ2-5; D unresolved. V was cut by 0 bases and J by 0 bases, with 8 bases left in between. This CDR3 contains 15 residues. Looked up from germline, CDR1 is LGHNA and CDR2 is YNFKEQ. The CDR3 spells CASSQEEQNQETQYF. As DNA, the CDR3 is TGTGCCAGCAGCCAAGAGGAGCAGAACCAAGAGACCCAGTACTTC.

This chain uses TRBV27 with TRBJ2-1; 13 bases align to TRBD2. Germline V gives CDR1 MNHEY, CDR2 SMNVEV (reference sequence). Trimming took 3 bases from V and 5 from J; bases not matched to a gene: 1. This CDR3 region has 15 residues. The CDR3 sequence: CASSFGTSGNNEQFF. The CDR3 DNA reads TGTGCCAGCAGTTTCGGGACTAGCGGGAACAATGAGCAGTTCTTC.

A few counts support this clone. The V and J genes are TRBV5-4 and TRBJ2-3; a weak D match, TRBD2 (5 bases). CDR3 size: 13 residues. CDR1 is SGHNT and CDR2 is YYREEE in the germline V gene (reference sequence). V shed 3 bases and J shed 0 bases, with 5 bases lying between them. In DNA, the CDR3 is TGTGCCAGCAGCTGGGAGAGCACAGATACGCAGTATTTT. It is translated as CASSWESTDTQYF.

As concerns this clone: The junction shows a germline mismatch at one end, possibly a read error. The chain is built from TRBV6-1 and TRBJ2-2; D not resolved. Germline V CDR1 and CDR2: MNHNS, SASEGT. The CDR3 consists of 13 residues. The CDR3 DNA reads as TGTGCCAGCCGTGAGGCCAACACCGGGGAGCTGTTTTTT. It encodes CASREANTGELFF.

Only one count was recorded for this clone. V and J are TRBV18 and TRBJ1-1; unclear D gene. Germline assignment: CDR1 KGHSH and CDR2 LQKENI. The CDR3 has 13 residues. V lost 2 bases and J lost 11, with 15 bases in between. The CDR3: CASSPGRGAYAFF. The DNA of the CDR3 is TGTGCCAGCTCACCAGGGCGGGGAGCATATGCTTTCTTT.

The CDR3 loop reads CASSVRGTQRDSPLHF. The CDR3 DNA reads TGCGCCAGCAGTGTTAGGGGCACCCAAAGGGATTCACCCCTCCACTTT. The V call is TRBV5-1, the J call TRBJ1-6, with D possibly TRBD1 on 5 matching bases. Germline CDR1 reads SGHRS; CDR2 reads YFSETQ. The CDR3 spans 16 residues. V lost 5 bases to trimming and J lost 8 bases, with 20 bases between them.

The CDR3, as DNA: TGTGCCAGCAGCTCATCGGGAGGCGGGAGGAAGTACAATGAGCAGTTCTTC. Its translation: CASSSSGGGRKYNEQFF. This chain connects TRBV9 to TRBJ2-1; TRBD2 matches 8 bases. Germline CDR1 is SGDLS and CDR2 is YYNGEE. Unmatched junction bases numbered 13, after V lost 4 bases and J lost 4 bases. CDR3 size: 17 residues.

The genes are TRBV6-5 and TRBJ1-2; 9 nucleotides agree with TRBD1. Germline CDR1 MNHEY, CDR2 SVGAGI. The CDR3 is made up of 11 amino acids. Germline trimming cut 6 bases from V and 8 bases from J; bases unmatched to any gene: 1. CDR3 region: CASRTGGGYTF. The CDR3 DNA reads TGTGCCAGCAGAACAGGGGGCGGCTACACCTTC.